This T cell receptor (beta chain) was obtained from a study of response to subunit inactivated influenza vaccine. This clonotype was detected many times. V was clipped by 5 bases and J by 3 bases, with 22 bases between them. The germline V gene encodes CDR1 SGHAT and CDR2 FQDESV (reference sequence). The CDR3 is made up of 18 amino acids. TCRdb reprocessed the RT-PCR reads via MiXCR and lists one record per CDR3 protein. The table shows 300,000 to 350,000 distinct CDR3 sequences, with approximately 23% occurring only once. This TCR was sampled from a man between 50 and 69 years old who received an inactivated influenza vaccine. The sequences come from PBMCs from blood, collected less than 22 months after vaccination. The V and J genes are TRBV11-1 and TRBJ1-4, with a weak D call TRBD1 (5 bases). Here the CDR3 reads CASSPALGPGGSNEKLFF. The CDR3 DNA reads TGTGCCAGCAGCCCCGCCTTGGGGCCCGGGGGATCTAATGAAAAACTGTTTTTT.